The text below deals with one TCR beta chain. This entry comes from a study of blood T cell repertoires in COVID-19. In the study overall: Material from acute and convalescent COVID-19 was sourced from the United States, Italy and Spain. In each case, the material was cDNA or gDNA derived from T cells, B-cell-depleted T cells, or PBMCs.

Germline V gene data show CDR1 as ENHRY and CDR2 as SYGVKD. V lost 2 bases and J lost 4, with 6 bases in between. The CDR3 extends over 13 amino acids. Profiling relied on immunoSEQ multiplex PCR, and the TCRdb table lists in-frame clones only, not all of them. The sample has about 670,000 clones, around 90% seen once. Sequencing input: peripheral blood. The chain links TRBV10-3 to TRBJ1-5; no firm D call. This clonotype was sampled from a young woman with acute or convalescent COVID-19. CDR3 in amino acids: CAISEGRNQPQHF. CDR3 nucleotide sequence: TGTGCCATCAGTGAGGGCAGGAATCAGCCCCAGCATTTT.